These 7 T cell receptor beta chains originate from one sample sequenced in a study of blood T cell repertoires in COVID-19. Clones were sequenced by immunoSEQ multiplex PCR, and TCRdb holds only the in-frame ones, with some missing. The sample lists 250,000 to 350,000 clones, 70% to 90% occurring once. Sequencing used peripheral blood. The receptor source for this set is a woman aged 45-59 years with COVID-19, enrolled during active disease.

CDR3 nucleotide sequence: TGTGCCAGCAGCAACACAGGGGGCGCGGAAAACACCATATATTTT. Its protein product is CASSNTGGAENTIYF. This rearrangement joins TRBV7-8 to TRBJ1-3, with TRBD1 matching over 9 bases. The CDR3 runs to 15 residues. The germline V gene encodes CDR1 SGHVS and CDR2 FQNEAQ. V dropped 5 bases and J dropped 6; count of bases not matched to a gene: 8. Full variable domain (missing parts from reference TRBV7-8 and TRBJ1-3): GAGVSQSPRYKVAKRGQDVALRCDPISGHVSLFWYQQALGQGPEFLTYFQNEAQLDKSGLPSDRFFAERPEGSVSTLKIQRTQQEDSAVYLCASSNTGGAENTIYFGEGSWLTVV.

This sequence joins TRBV5-1 and TRBJ1-4; D remains unclear. Germline CDR1 reads SGHRS; CDR2 reads YFSETQ. V lost 3 bases, J lost 6 bases, and 12 bases lay in between. The CDR3 runs 14 residues. DNA of the CDR3: TGCGCCAGCAGCTATGGAGGGAGCTATGAAAAACTGTTTTTT. This sequence encodes CASSYGGSYEKLFF.

The V call is TRBV9, the J call TRBJ1-1, with 8 bases identical to TRBD1. This CDR3 contains 14 residues. Trimming at V came to 4 bases and at J to 6 bases, leaving 8 bases not matched to a gene. The germline V gene has CDR1 SGDLS and CDR2 YYNGEE. CDR3 nucleotide sequence: TGTGCCAGCAGCACAGCTACGGACAGGGCTGAAGCTTTCTTT. Protein: CASSTATDRAEAFF.

The chain uses TRBV9 and TRBJ1-6, with 8 bases aligning to TRBD1. The CDR3 has 14 residues. The germline V gene encodes CDR1 SGDLS and CDR2 YYNGEE. Trimming at V came to 3 bases and at J to 6 bases, leaving 2 bases not matched to a gene. The CDR3 DNA is TGTGCCAGCAGCGCAACAGGGGGTAATTCACCCCTCCACTTT. Protein: CASSATGGNSPLHF.

The chain has TRBV10-3 and TRBJ2-1; 8 bases fit TRBD2. V lost 8 bases, J lost 0 bases, and 6 bases stayed unmatched. The CDR3 contains 15 residues. The germline V gene has CDR1 ENHRY and CDR2 SYGVKD. The CDR3 nucleotides read TGTGCCATCCGGAGCGGGGGTAGCTCCTACAATGAGCAGTTCTTC. Its translation is CAIRSGGSSYNEQFF.

The chain is built from TRBV20-1 and TRBJ2-7; D perhaps matches TRBD2 (6 bases). Germline CDR1 DFQATT, CDR2 SNEGSKA (reference sequence). This CDR3 is 11 amino acids long. Trimming shortened V by 4 bases and J by 7 bases, and 11 bases separated the two germline ends. DNA for the CDR3: TGCAGTGCTAATATAGCGGTGGAGCAGTACTTC. Translated: CSANIAVEQYF.

The genes are TRBV9 and TRBJ1-2; D gene ambiguous. The CDR3 has 13 amino acids. V dropped 9 bases and J dropped 0 bases, with 12 bases sitting between them. Germline lookup yields CDR1 SGDLS and CDR2 YYNGEE. CDR3 amino acids: CATPKRTNYGYTF. The CDR3 DNA follows: TGTGCCACCCCAAAGAGGACTAACTATGGCTACACCTTC. The variable domain in full, with the rest retrieved from reference TRBV9 and TRBJ1-2, is DSGVTQTPKHLITATGQRVTLRCSPRSGDLSVYWYQQSLDQGLQFLIQYYNGEERAKGNILERFSAQQFPDLHSELNLSSLELGDSALYFCATPKRTNYGYTFGSGTRLTVV.